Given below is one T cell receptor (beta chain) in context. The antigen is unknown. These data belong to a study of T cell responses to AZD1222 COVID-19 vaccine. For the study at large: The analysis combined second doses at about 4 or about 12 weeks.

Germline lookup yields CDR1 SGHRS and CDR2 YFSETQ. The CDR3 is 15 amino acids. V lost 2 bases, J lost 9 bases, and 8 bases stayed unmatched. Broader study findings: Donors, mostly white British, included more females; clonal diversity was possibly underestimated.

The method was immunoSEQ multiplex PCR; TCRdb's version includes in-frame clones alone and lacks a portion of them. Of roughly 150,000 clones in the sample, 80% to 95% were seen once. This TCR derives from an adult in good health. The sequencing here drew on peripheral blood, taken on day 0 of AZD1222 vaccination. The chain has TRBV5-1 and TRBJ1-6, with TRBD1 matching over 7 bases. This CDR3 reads CASSFGTATLSPLHF. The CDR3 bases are TGCGCCAGCAGCTTTGGGACAGCTACCCTTTCACCCCTCCACTTT. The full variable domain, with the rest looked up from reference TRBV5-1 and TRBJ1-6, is KAGVTQTPRYLIKTRGQQVTLSCSPISGHRSVSWYQQTPGQGLQFLFEYFSETQRNKGNFPGRFSGRQFSNSRSEMNVSTLELGDSALYLCASSFGTATLSPLHFGNGTRLTVT.